Listed below are T cell receptor beta chains from one sample, sequenced in a study of control samples from healthy donors and cancer patients. Sequencing used immunoSEQ multiplex PCR; TCRdb keeps in-frame clones, though not all of them. The sample has approximately 81,000 clones, about 94% seen once. The sequenced sample was blood. The source is a woman in her late teens or twenties in good health. Each CDR3 is given without its conserved first and last residue. Fields, in order: V gene, J gene, CDR3 protein.

v_gene: TRBV6-5; j_gene: TRBJ2-7; CDR3aa: ASRSSWISSYEQY
v_gene: TRBV7-9; j_gene: TRBJ1-2; CDR3aa: ASSLNAGRSNGGYT
v_gene: TRBV10-3; j_gene: TRBJ2-3; CDR3aa: AISDSSDTQY
v_gene: TRBV3-1/TRBV3-2; j_gene: TRBJ2-2; CDR3aa: ASSHGGLNTGELF
v_gene: TRBV5-1; j_gene: TRBJ2-3; CDR3aa: ASGLQTGDTQY
v_gene: TRBV12-3/TRBV12-4; j_gene: TRBJ2-2; CDR3aa: ASSFTGELF
v_gene: TRBV19; j_gene: TRBJ1-5; CDR3aa: ASNNPGHQGNQPQH
v_gene: TRBV6-6; j_gene: TRBJ1-2; CDR3aa: ASSYSGEGDGYT
v_gene: TRBV19; j_gene: TRBJ2-5; CDR3aa: ASSIGRGHPQETQY
v_gene: TRBV9; j_gene: TRBJ2-2; CDR3aa: ASSVDGGTGELF
v_gene: TRBV6-7; j_gene: TRBJ1-5; CDR3aa: ASSYRRHRVKQPQH
v_gene: TRBV7-3; j_gene: TRBJ1-2; CDR3aa: ASSLGGGNGGYT
v_gene: TRBV6-4; j_gene: TRBJ1-2; CDR3aa: ASRPGVGGYGYT
v_gene: TRBV4-3; j_gene: TRBJ1-4; CDR3aa: ASSQDLDSNEKLF
v_gene: TRBV29-1; j_gene: TRBJ2-3; CDR3aa: SVPRLAGGPADTQY
v_gene: TRBV10-3; j_gene: TRBJ1-1; CDR3aa: AISGDRGNTEAF
v_gene: TRBV19; j_gene: TRBJ2-3; CDR3aa: ASSIQGTSTDTQY
v_gene: TRBV19; j_gene: TRBJ2-5; CDR3aa: ASSESYQETQY
v_gene: TRBV24-1; j_gene: TRBJ2-1; CDR3aa: ATSGVESYNEQF
v_gene: TRBV7-9; j_gene: TRBJ1-2; CDR3aa: ASSLGQGKDGYT
v_gene: TRBV7-6; j_gene: TRBJ2-7; CDR3aa: ASSTASGSLYEQY
v_gene: TRBV20-1; j_gene: TRBJ2-3; CDR3aa: SASNRDWGFKRTDTQY
v_gene: TRBV2; j_gene: TRBJ1-4; CDR3aa: ASSRTVSVFLTNEKLF
v_gene: TRBV4-1; j_gene: TRBJ2-7; CDR3aa: ASSQGGGAGEQY
v_gene: TRBV5-8; j_gene: TRBJ2-4; CDR3aa: ASSLGKVKNIQY
v_gene: TRBV4-1; j_gene: TRBJ1-2; CDR3aa: ASSREYGGYT
v_gene: TRBV7-3; j_gene: TRBJ1-6; CDR3aa: ASSLGAGTGNSPLH
v_gene: TRBV5-1; j_gene: TRBJ2-1; CDR3aa: ASSLGGNEQF
v_gene: TRBV5-1; j_gene: TRBJ2-3; CDR3aa: ASSLGPVNTDTQY
v_gene: TRBV7-3; j_gene: TRBJ2-2; CDR3aa: ASSSLVAGELF
v_gene: TRBV6-5; j_gene: TRBJ1-2; CDR3aa: ASSYGGQKYGYT
v_gene: TRBV27; j_gene: TRBJ1-5; CDR3aa: ASRKEGISNQPQH
v_gene: TRBV6-5; j_gene: TRBJ1-2; CDR3aa: ASSWSDWGGYT
v_gene: TRBV2; j_gene: TRBJ2-1; CDR3aa: ASAGQGIYNEQF
v_gene: TRBV2; j_gene: TRBJ1-5; CDR3aa: ASSEGQGLQPQH
v_gene: TRBV5-5; j_gene: TRBJ2-1; CDR3aa: ASSRRGPSYNEQF
v_gene: TRBV4-1; j_gene: TRBJ1-2; CDR3aa: ASSQAMGQLYGYT
v_gene: TRBV3-1/TRBV3-2; j_gene: TRBJ2-2; CDR3aa: ASSRGAGELF
v_gene: TRBV28; j_gene: TRBJ1-1; CDR3aa: ASSLIFGTEAF
v_gene: TRBV12-3/TRBV12-4; j_gene: TRBJ1-2; CDR3aa: ASTGQKGYGYT
v_gene: TRBV28; j_gene: TRBJ2-7; CDR3aa: ASSLYTGMEGSYEQY
v_gene: TRBV24-1; j_gene: TRBJ2-7; CDR3aa: ATAGHSYEQY
v_gene: TRBV28; j_gene: TRBJ1-5; CDR3aa: ASSFIRVGAGAFSQPQH
v_gene: TRBV6-4; j_gene: TRBJ2-7; CDR3aa: ASISVGRTPLSRYEQY
v_gene: TRBV5-5; j_gene: TRBJ1-1; CDR3aa: ASSFQPAVGTEAF
v_gene: TRBV24-1; j_gene: TRBJ1-1; CDR3aa: ATSDSTGGDTEAF
v_gene: TRBV3-1/TRBV3-2; j_gene: TRBJ2-7; CDR3aa: ASSQGTGKYEQY
v_gene: TRBV27; j_gene: TRBJ2-2; CDR3aa: ASSFGTGELF
v_gene: TRBV7-3; j_gene: TRBJ2-3; CDR3aa: ASSFSQSGYSTQY
v_gene: TRBV29-1; j_gene: TRBJ1-2; CDR3aa: SVSNPGDGYT